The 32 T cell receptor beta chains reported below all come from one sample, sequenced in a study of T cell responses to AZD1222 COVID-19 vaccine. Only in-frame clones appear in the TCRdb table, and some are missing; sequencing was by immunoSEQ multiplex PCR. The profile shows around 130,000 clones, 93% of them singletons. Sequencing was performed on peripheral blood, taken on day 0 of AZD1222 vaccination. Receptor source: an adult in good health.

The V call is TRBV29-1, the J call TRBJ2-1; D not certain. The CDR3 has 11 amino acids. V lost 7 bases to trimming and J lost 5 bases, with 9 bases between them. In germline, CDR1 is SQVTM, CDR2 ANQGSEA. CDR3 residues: CSAGYHNEQFF. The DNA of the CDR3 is TGCAGCGCCGGGTACCACAATGAGCAGTTCTTC.

Here the CDR3 reads CSVKGTGGKYEQYF. The CDR3 DNA reads as TGCAGCGTCAAGGGGACAGGGGGAAAATACGAGCAGTACTTC. The V call is TRBV29-1, the J call TRBJ2-7; TRBD1 aligns across 11 bases. The V segment lost 6 bases and the J segment 4 bases; nucleotides outside the gene matches: 8. Germline V gene lookup returns CDR1 SQVTM and CDR2 ANQGSEA. This CDR3 has 14 amino acids.

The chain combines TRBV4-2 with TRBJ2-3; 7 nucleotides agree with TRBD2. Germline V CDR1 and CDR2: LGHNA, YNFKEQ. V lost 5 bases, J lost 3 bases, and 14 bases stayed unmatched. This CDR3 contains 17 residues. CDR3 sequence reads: CASSLESRGMGTDTQYF. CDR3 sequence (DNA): TGTGCCAGCAGCTTAGAGTCGCGGGGGATGGGAACAGATACGCAGTATTTT.

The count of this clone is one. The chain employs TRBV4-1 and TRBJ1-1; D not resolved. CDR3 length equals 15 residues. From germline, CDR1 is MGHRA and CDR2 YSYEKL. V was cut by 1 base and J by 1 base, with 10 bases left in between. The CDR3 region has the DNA TGCGCCAGCAGCCAAGGTGGCATAAAGAACACTGAAGCTTTCTTT. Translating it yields CASSQGGIKNTEAFF.

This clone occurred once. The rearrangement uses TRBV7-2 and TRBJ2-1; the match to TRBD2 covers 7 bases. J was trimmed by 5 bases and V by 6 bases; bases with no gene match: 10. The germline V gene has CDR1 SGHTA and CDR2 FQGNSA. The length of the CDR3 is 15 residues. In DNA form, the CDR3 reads TGTGCCAGCAGTCCCCATCGGGGAGGGGACAATGAGCAGTTCTTC. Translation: CASSPHRGGDNEQFF.

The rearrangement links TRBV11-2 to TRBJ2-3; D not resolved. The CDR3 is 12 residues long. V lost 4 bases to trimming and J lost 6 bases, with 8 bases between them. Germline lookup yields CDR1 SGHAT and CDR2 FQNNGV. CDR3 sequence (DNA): TGTGCCAGCAGCTCAAATCGGGATACGCAGTATTTT. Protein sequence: CASSSNRDTQYF.

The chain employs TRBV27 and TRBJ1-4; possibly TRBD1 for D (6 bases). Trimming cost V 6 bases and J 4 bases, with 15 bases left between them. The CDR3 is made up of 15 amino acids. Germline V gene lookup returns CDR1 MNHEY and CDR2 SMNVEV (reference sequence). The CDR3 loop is CASRPRGGLNEKLFF. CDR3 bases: TGTGCCAGCAGGCCACGGGGGGGGCTTAATGAAAAACTGTTTTTT. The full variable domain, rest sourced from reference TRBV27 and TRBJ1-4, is EAQVTQNPRYLITVTGKKLTVTCSQNMNHEYMSWYRQDPGLGLRQIYYSMNVEVTDKGDVPEGYKVSRKEKRNFPLILESPSPNQTSLYFCASRPRGGLNEKLFFGSGTQLSVL.

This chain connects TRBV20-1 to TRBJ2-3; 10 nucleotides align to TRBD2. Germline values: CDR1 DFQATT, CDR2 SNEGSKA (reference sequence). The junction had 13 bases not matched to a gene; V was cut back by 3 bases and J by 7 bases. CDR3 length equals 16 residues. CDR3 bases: TGCAGTGCTAGTCATAAGCGGGGGGGGAGCTCTTATACGCAGTATTTT. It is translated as CSASHKRGGSSYTQYF.

The CDR3 bases are TGTGCCAGCAGCGAATCTAACTATGGCTACACCTTC. As protein: CASSESNYGYTF. The chain carries TRBV2 and TRBJ1-2; no definite D call. The CDR3 sequence is 12 residues long. V was trimmed by 6 bases and J by 0 bases, leaving 5 bases between them. CDR1 is SNHLY, CDR2 FYNNEI, per germline.

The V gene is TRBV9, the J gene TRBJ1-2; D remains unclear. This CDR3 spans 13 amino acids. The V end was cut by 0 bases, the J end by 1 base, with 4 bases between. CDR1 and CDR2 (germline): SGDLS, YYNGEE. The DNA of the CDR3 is TGTGCCAGCAGCGTAGGGGATAACTATGGCTACACCTTC. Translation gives CASSVGDNYGYTF.

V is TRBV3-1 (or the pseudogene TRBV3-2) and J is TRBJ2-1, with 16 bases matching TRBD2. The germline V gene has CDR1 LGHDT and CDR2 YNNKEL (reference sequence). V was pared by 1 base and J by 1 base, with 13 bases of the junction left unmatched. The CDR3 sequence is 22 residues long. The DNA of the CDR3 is TGTGCCAGCAGCCAAGTTGCAGACACCGGGACTAGCGGGGGGGCGTCCTACAATGAGCAGTTCTTC. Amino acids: CASSQVADTGTSGGASYNEQFF.

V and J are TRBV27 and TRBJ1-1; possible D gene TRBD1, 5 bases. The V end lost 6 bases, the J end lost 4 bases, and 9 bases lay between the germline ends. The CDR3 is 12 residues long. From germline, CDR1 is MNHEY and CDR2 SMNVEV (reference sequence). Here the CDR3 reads CASRGVATEAFF. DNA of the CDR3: TGTGCCAGCAGGGGGGTGGCCACTGAAGCTTTCTTT.

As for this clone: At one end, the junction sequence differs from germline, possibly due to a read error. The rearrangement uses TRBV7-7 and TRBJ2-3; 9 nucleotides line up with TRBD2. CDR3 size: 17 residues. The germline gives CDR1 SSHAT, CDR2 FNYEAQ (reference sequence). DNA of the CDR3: TGTGCTAGCAGCCGAGGAGCGGGGGGCCTTTTCACAGATACGCAGTATTTT. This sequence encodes CASSRGAGGLFTDTQYF.

As DNA, the CDR3 is TGTGCCAGCAGTTCTGCAGGGATTTCAACTAATGAAAAACTGTTTTTT. Protein sequence: CASSSAGISTNEKLFF. V gene TRBV27 combines with J gene TRBJ1-4, with a weak D call TRBD1 (5 bases). The V gene's germline CDR1 is MNHEY and CDR2 SMNVEV (reference sequence). This CDR3 comprises 16 residues. Trimming pared 4 bases from V and 0 bases from J, leaving 12 bases between.

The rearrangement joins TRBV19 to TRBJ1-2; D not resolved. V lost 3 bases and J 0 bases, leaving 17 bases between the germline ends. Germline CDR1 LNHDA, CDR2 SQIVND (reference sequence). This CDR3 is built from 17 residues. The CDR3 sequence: CASSMLLHTSSNYGYTF. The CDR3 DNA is TGTGCCAGTAGTATGCTACTTCACACCAGCTCTAACTATGGCTACACCTTC.

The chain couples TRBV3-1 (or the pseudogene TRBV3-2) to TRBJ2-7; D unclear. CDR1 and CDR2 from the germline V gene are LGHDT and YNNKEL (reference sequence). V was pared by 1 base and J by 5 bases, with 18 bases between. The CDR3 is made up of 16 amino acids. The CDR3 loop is CASSQGVVTVLDEQYF. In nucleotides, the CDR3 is TGTGCCAGCAGCCAAGGGGTGGTGACTGTCTTAGACGAGCAGTACTTC.

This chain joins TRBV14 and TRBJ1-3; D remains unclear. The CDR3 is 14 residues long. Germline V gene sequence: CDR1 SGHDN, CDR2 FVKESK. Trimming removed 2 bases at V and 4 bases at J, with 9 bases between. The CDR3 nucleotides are TGTGCCAGCAGCCAATCGGGATTGGGAAACACCATATATTTT. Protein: CASSQSGLGNTIYF.

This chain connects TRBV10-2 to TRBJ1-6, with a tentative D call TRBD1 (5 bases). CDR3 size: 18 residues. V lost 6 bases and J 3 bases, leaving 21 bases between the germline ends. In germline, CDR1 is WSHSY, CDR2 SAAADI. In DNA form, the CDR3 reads TGCGCCAGCAGCTTGGGTTTGGGGGGAACAGGCTATAATTCACCCCTCCACTTT. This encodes CASSLGLGGTGYNSPLHF.

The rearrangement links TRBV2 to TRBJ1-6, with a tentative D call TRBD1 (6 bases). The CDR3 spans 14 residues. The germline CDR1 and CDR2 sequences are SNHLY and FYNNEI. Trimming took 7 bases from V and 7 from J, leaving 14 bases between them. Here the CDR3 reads CASKGEQENSPLHF. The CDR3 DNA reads TGTGCCAGCAAGGGGGAGCAAGAGAATTCACCCCTCCACTTT.

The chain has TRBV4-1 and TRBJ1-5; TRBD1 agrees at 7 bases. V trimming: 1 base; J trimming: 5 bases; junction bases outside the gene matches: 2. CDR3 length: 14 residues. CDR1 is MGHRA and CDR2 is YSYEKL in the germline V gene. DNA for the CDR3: TGCGCCAGCAGCCAAGTGACAGGGTATCAGCCCCAGCATTTT. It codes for CASSQVTGYQPQHF.

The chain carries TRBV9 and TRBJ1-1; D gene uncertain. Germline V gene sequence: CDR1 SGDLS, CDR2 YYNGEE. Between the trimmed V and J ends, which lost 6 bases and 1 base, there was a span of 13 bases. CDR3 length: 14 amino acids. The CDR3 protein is CASNKGQANTEAFF. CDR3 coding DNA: TGTGCCAGCAACAAAGGGCAGGCGAACACTGAAGCTTTCTTT.

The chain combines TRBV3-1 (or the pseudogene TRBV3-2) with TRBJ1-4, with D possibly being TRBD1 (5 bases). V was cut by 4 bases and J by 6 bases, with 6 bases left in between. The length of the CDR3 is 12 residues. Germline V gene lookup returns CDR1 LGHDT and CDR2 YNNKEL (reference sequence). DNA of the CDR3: TGTGCCAGCAGCCGGGGGGATGAAAAACTGTTTTTT. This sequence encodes CASSRGDEKLFF.

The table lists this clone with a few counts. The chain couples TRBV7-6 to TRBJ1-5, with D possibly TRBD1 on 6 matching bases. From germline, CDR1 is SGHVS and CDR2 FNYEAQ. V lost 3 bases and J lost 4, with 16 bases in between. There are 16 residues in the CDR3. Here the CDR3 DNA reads TGTGCCAGCAGCTTGGCCGGGACATTCGGGAATCAGCCCCAGCATTTT. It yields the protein CASSLAGTFGNQPQHF.

The CDR3 reads CASSLQDSYTDTQYF. The CDR3 DNA follows: TGTGCCAGCAGCTTGCAGGACAGTTACACAGATACGCAGTATTTT. The chain carries TRBV5-8 and TRBJ2-3; weak D call: TRBD1 (6 bases). V was pared by 1 base and J by 2 bases, with 11 bases between. CDR3 size: 15 residues. The germline gives CDR1 SGHTS, CDR2 YDEGEE.

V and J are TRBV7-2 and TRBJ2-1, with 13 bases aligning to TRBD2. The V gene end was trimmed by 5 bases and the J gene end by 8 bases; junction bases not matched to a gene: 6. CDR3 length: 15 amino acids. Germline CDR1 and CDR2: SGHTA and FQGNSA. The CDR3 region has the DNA TGTGCCAGCAGCCAACGACTAGCGGGGGGTGATGAGCAGTTCTTC. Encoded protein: CASSQRLAGGDEQFF.

This CDR3 reads CASSPLANEQFF. The CDR3 DNA reads TGTGCCAGCAGCCCCCTTGCCAATGAGCAGTTCTTC. The chain links TRBV7-9 to TRBJ2-1; no definite D call. The CDR3 totals 12 residues. Germline V gene sequence: CDR1 SEHNR, CDR2 FQNEAQ (reference sequence). The ends were cut back, 5 bases at V and 6 bases at J, with 8 bases in the middle.

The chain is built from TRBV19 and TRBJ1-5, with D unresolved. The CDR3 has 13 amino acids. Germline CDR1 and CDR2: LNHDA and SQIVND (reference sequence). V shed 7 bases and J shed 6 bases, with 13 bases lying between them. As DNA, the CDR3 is TGTGCCAGTAACGGGCAGCTGACTCAGCCCCAGCATTTT. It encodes CASNGQLTQPQHF.

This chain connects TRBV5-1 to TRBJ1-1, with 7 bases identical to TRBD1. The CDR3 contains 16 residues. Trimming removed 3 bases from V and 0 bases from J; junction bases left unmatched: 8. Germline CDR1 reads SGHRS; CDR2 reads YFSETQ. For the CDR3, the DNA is TGCGCCAGCAGCTCCTTTGTGACAGGGCTGAACACTGAAGCTTTCTTT. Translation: CASSSFVTGLNTEAFF.

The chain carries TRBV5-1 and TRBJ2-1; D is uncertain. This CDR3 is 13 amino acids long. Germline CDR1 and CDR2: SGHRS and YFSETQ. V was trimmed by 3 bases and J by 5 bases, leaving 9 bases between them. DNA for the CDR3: TGCGCCAGCAGCTCCACAGCGAACAATGAGCAGTTCTTC. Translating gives CASSSTANNEQFF.

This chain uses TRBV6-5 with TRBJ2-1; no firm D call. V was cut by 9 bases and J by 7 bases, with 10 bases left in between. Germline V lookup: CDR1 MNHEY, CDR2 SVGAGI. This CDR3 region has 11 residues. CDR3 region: CARKTKNEQFF. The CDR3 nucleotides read TGTGCCAGAAAAACTAAGAATGAGCAGTTCTTC.

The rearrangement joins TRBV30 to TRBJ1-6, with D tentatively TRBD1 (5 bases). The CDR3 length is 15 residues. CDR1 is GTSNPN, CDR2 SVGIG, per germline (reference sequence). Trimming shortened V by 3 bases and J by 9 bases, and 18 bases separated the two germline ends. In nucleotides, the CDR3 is TGTGCCTGGAGCCCTTCCGGGAGTAGGGGTTCACCCCTCCACTTT. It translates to CAWSPSGSRGSPLHF. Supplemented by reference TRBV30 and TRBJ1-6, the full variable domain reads SQTIHQWPATLVQPVGSPLSLECTVEGTSNPNLYWYRQAAGRGLQLLFYSVGIGQISSEVPQNLSASRPQDRQFILSSKKLLLSDSGFYLCAWSPSGSRGSPLHFGNGTRLTVT.

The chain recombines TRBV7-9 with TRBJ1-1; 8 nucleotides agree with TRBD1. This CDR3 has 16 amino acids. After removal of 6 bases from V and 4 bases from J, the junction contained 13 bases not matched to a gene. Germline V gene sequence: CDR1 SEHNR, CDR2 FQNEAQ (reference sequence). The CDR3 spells CASRQKTGAESTEAFF. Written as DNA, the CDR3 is TGTGCCAGCAGGCAAAAGACAGGGGCAGAGAGCACTGAAGCTTTCTTT.